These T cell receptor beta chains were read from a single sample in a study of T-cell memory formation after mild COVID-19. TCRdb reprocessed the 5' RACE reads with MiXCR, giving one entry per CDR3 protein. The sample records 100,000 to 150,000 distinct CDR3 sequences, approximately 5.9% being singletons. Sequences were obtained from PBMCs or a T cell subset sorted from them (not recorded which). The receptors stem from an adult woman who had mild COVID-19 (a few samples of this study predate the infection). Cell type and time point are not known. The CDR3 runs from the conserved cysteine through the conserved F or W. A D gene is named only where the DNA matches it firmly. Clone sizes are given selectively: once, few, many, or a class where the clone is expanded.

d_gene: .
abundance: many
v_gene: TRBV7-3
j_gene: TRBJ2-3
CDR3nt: TGTGCCAGCAGCCGCCAGGCAACAGATACGCAGTATTTT
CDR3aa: CASSRQATDTQYF

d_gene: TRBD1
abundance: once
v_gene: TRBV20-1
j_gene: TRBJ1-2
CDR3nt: TGCAGTGCTACCTCCGGGACAGGGGTGGATGGCTACACCTTC
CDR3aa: CSATSGTGVDGYTF

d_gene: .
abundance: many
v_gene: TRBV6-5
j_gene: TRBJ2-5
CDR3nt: TGTGCCAGCAGTTACTCGCCCGGGAAAGAGACCCAGTACTTC
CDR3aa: CASSYSPGKETQYF

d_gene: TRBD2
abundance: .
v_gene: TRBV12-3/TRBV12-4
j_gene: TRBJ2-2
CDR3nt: TGTGCCAGCAGTATATCTAGCGGTACCGGGGAGCTGTTTTTT
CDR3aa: CASSISSGTGELFF

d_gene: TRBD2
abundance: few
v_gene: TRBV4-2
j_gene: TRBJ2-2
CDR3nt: TGTGCCAGCAGCCAAGCACTAGCGGGAGCGAGCACCGGGGAGCTGTTTTTT
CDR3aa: CASSQALAGASTGELFF

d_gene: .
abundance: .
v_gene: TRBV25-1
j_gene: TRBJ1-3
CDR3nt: TGTGCCAGCAGTGACCGCACTTCATGGGGGAACACCATATATTTT
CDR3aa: CASSDRTSWGNTIYF

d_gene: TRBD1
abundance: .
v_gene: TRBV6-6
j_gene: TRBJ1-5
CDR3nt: TGTGCCAGCAGTTATTTCGACAGGGACAATCAGCCCCAGCATTTT
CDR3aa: CASSYFDRDNQPQHF

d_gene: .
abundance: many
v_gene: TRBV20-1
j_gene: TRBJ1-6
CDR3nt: TGCAGTGCTAGCGTTACATTAGGATCACCCCTCCACTTT
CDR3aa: CSASVTLGSPLHF

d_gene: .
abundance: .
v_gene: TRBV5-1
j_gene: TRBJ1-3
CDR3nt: TGCGCCAGCAGACCTAGCCCTACAGAATCTGGAAACACCATATATTTT
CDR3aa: CASRPSPTESGNTIYF

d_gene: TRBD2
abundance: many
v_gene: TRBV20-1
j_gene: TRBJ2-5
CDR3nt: TGCAGTGCTAGACGACCCGGGACTAGCGAAGAGACCCAGTACTTC
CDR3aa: CSARRPGTSEETQYF

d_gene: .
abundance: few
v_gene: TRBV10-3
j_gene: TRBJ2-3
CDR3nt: TGTGCCACCCAACCAGGGTTTGGCGGGCTCACAGATACGCAGTATTTT
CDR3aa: CATQPGFGGLTDTQYF

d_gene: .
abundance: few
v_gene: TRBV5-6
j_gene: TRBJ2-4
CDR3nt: TGTGCCAGCAGCTTGACGCCAGCAAACATTCAGTACTTC
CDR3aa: CASSLTPANIQYF

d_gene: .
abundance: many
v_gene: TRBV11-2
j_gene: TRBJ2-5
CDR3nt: TGTGCCAGCAGCCCAGGGGCCCAAGAGACCCAGTACTTC
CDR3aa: CASSPGAQETQYF

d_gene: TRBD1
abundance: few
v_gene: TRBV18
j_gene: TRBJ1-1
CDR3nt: TGTGCCAGCTCACGTGACAGGGGAAACACTGAAGCTTTCTTT
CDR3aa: CASSRDRGNTEAFF

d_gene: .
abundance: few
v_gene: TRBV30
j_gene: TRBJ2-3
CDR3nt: TGTGCCTGGCGGGGACTGCACAGGACAGATACGCAGTATTTT
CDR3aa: CAWRGLHRTDTQYF

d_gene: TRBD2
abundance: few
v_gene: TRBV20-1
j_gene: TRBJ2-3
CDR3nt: TGCAGTGCTCTCCTAGTGGGAGGGTTCACAGATACGCAGTATTTT
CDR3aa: CSALLVGGFTDTQYF

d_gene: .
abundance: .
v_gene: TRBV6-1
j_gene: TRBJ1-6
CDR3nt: TGTGCCAGCAGTGAAGGACCGACAGAAGATAATTCACCCCTCCACTTT
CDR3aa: CASSEGPTEDNSPLHF

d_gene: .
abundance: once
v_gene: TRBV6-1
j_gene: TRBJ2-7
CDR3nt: TGTGCCAGCGCCTTCGGATTGAGCTCCTACGAGCAGTACTTC
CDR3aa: CASAFGLSSYEQYF

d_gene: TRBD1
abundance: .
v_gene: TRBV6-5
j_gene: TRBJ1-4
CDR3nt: TGTGCCAGCAGGTTGAACAGGGGGCGCCAAGAAAAACTGTTTTTT
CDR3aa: CASRLNRGRQEKLFF

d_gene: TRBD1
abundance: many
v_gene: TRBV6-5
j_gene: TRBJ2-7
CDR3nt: TGTGCCAGCAGCAAGCCGGGACAGGGGGTCTACGAGCAGTACTTC
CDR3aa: CASSKPGQGVYEQYF

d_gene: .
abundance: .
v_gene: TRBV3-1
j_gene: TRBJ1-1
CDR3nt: TGTGCCAGCAGCCAAGGGTTCGGGGGAGCTTTCTTT
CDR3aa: CASSQGFGGAFF

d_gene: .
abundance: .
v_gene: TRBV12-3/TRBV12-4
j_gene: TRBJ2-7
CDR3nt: TGTGCCAGCAGTTTAGTCGGCACTAGAGTCTTTCACGAGCAGTACTTC
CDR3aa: CASSLVGTRVFHEQYF

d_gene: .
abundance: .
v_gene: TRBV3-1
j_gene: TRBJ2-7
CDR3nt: TGTGCCAGCAGCCTACAGGGAATTCGATCCTACGAGCAGTACTTC
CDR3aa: CASSLQGIRSYEQYF

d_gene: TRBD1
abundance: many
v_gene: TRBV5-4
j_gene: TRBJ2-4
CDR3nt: TGTGCCAGCAGCCCCGGGACAGACGTTTTAAACATTCAGTACTTC
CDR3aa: CASSPGTDVLNIQYF